This T cell receptor beta chain was found in a study of blood T cell repertoires in COVID-19. Only in-frame clones appear in the TCRdb table, and some are missing; sequencing was by immunoSEQ multiplex PCR. The sample lists some 250,000 clones, approximately 86% occurring once. Germline CDR1 LNHDA, CDR2 SQIVND (reference sequence). V shed 2 bases, J shed 3 bases, and the junction held 10 bases outside the gene matches. The CDR3 is 18 amino acids. The chain recombines TRBV19 with TRBJ2-3, with 11 bases matching TRBD2. The source is a woman aged 30 to 39 who had recovered from COVID-19. Sample: peripheral blood. CDR3 DNA sequence: TGTGCCAGTAGTATAACTAGCGGGGGCCTAGGAGGGACAGATACGCAGTATTTT. It encodes CASSITSGGLGGTDTQYF. Complete variable domain (other parts from reference TRBV19 and TRBJ2-3): DGGITQSPKYLFRKEGQNVTLSCEQNLNHDAMYWYRQDPGQGLRLIYYSQIVNDFQKGDIAEGYSVSREKKESFPLTVTSAQKNPTAFYLCASSITSGGLGGTDTQYFGPGTRLTVL.